The rows below give T cell receptor beta chains drawn from one sample of a study of blood T cell repertoires in COVID-19. Profiled with immunoSEQ multiplex PCR; TCRdb holds only in-frame clones, not every one. The sample has roughly 170,000 clones, more than 75% seen once. Sequenced sample: peripheral blood. These receptors were obtained from a woman in her 70s with COVID-19, enrolled during active disease. CDR3s include the opening cysteine and the closing phenylalanine or tryptophan. The order of the fields is J gene, clone size, D gene, V gene, CDR3 DNA, CDR3 protein. D genes are given only for firm matches. Where a row states a size, it is once, few, many or the class of an expanded clone; other rows omit it.

TRBJ2-1 | few | TRBD2 | TRBV7-6 | TGTGCCAGCAGCCCAAGTGTGTGGGGAGGGTTGTTCTTC | CASSPSVWGGLFF
TRBJ2-4 | NA | TRBD2 | TRBV5-1 | TGCGCCAGCAGCTTGGTGGCTAGCGGGAGTAAAAACATTCAGTACTTC | CASSLVASGSKNIQYF
TRBJ1-6 | NA | NA | TRBV7-2 | TGTGCCAGCAGCTCGACAGGCCCATCCCTCCTCCACTTT | CASSSTGPSLLHF
TRBJ1-3 | NA | NA | TRBV18 | TGTGCCAGCTCACCCGTGGGGGCCTCTGGAAACACCATATATTTT | CASSPVGASGNTIYF
TRBJ2-3 | NA | TRBD1 | TRBV30 | TGTGCCTGGAGTGACAAAACAGGGGGGCCAGATACGCAGTATTTT | CAWSDKTGGPDTQYF
TRBJ1-6 | NA | TRBD1 | TRBV5-1 | TGCGCCAGCAGCTTGGGACAGGGGTTTTCACCCCTCCACTTT | CASSLGQGFSPLHF
TRBJ1-1 | NA | NA | TRBV18 | TGTGCCAGCTCACCGGTGGTGACAGCTGAAGCTTTCTTT | CASSPVVTAEAFF
TRBJ1-2 | NA | TRBD1 | TRBV6-6 | TGTGCCAGCAGTTACTCGGGGACAGGGGGTGGTGGCTACACCTTC | CASSYSGTGGGGYTF
TRBJ2-3 | NA | TRBD2 | TRBV6-2/TRBV6-3 | TGTGCCAGCAGTTTAAAGACTAGCGGGAGCACCGATACGCAGTATTTT | CASSLKTSGSTDTQYF
TRBJ2-7 | NA | TRBD1 | TRBV29-1 | TGCAGCGTGGGGGGACAGGGCTCCTACGAGCAGTACTTC | CSVGGQGSYEQYF
TRBJ1-1 | NA | TRBD1 | TRBV5-6 | TGTGCCAGCAGCTTTTCCGACAGGGTCCTCACTGAAGCTTTCTTT | CASSFSDRVLTEAFF
TRBJ1-4 | NA | TRBD1 | TRBV7-9 | TGTGCCAGCAGTTTAGGGGGCCGCGGCGCTGAAAAACTGTTTTTT | CASSLGGRGAEKLFF
TRBJ2-2 | once | NA | TRBV27 | TGTGCCAGCACGAAATCAGGGAGGGGGACCGGGGAGCTGTTTTTT | CASTKSGRGTGELFF
TRBJ2-7 | NA | TRBD1 | TRBV6-5 | TGTGCCAGCACCTTAACGGGGACAGCGACCTACGAGCAGTACTTC | CASTLTGTATYEQYF
TRBJ1-5 | NA | TRBD1 | TRBV30 | TGTGCCTGGAGTGGGGACAGGGGAGGGCAGCCCCAGCATTTT | CAWSGDRGGQPQHF
TRBJ2-7 | NA | NA | TRBV2 | TGTGCCAGCAGTGTAGGTCCAGGAGGCGAGCAGTACTTC | CASSVGPGGEQYF
TRBJ1-5 | NA | NA | TRBV19 | TGTGCCAGCCGAACAGGGTGGGGACAGCCCCAGCATTTT | CASRTGWGQPQHF
TRBJ2-3 | NA | TRBD2 | TRBV3-1/TRBV3-2 | TGTGCCAGCAGCCAAGATCTAGTAGCGGGCCTCACAGATACGCAGTATTTT | CASSQDLVAGLTDTQYF
TRBJ2-3 | few | TRBD2 | TRBV5-1 | TGCGCCAGCAGCACCGGACTAGCGGGAAGCACAGATACGCAGTATTTT | CASSTGLAGSTDTQYF
TRBJ2-2 | NA | NA | TRBV19 | TGTGCCAGTAGCCAACCTTGGGGGGGGCAAAACACCGGGGAGCTGTTTTTT | CASSQPWGGQNTGELFF
TRBJ2-4 | NA | NA | TRBV29-1 | TGCAGCGTTAGGACTCACCTAGCCAAAAACATTCAGTACTTC | CSVRTHLAKNIQYF
TRBJ2-1 | NA | NA | TRBV23-1 | TGCGCCAGCAGTCAACCCGGGACAATCTACAATGAGCAGTTCTTC | CASSQPGTIYNEQFF
TRBJ2-7 | once | TRBD2 | TRBV19 | TGTGCCAGTAGTATAACTAGCGGGAGGGCCTACGAGCAGTACTTC | CASSITSGRAYEQYF
TRBJ2-7 | once | NA | TRBV2 | TGTGCCAGCAGAGCAGGACAGACCGTCTCCTACGAGCAGTACTTC | CASRAGQTVSYEQYF
TRBJ2-1 | few | NA | TRBV3-1/TRBV3-2 | TGTGCCAGCAGCCAAGGACGGGCAGGGGACCAGGATTTAAATGAGCAGTTCTTC | CASSQGRAGDQDLNEQFF
TRBJ1-1 | NA | NA | TRBV3-1/TRBV3-2 | TGTGCCAGCAGCCGCCGGGGGGCAGTGGCTTTCTTT | CASSRRGAVAFF
TRBJ1-5 | NA | TRBD1 | TRBV28 | TGTGCCAGCAGTTTATTAGGACGGCTGGGTCAGGGGGTCAATCAGCCCCAGCATTTT | CASSLLGRLGQGVNQPQHF